This TCR beta chain was captured by sequencing in a study of blood T cell repertoires in COVID-19. Across the whole study: T cells, B-cell-depleted T cells, or PBMCs supplied cDNA or gDNA.

Profiled with immunoSEQ multiplex PCR; TCRdb holds only in-frame clones, not every one. The repertoire includes about 200,000 clones, 70% to 80% of them detected once, and about 6.5% sits in the top ten. The ends were cut back, 2 bases at V and 2 bases at J, with 18 bases in the middle. Germline values: CDR1 GTSNPN, CDR2 SVGIG (reference sequence). The CDR3 consists of 16 residues. The sample holds many counts of this clone. This TCR was recovered from a middle-aged woman with COVID-19, enrolled during active disease. The sequencing input was peripheral blood. The chain couples TRBV30 to TRBJ1-2; unclear D gene. In DNA, the CDR3 is TGTGCCTGGAGTAAACTCCTCGGGGTTAACAACTATGGCTACACCTTC. Amino acids: CAWSKLLGVNNYGYTF.